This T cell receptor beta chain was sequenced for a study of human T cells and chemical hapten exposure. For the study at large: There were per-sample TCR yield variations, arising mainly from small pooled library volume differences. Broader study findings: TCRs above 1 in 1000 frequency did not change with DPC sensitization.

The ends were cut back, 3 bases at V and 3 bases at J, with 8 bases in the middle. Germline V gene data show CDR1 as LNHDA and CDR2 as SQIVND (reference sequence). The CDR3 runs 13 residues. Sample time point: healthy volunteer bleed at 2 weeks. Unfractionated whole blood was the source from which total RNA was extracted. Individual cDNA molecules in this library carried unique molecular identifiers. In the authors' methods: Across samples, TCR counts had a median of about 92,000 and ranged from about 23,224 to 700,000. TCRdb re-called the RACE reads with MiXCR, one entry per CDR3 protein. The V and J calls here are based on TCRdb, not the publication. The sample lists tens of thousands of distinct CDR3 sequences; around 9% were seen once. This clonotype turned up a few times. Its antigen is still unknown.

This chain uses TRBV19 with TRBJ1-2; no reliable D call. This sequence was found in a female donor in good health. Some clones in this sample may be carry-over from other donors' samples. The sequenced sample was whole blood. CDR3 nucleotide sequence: TGTGCCAGTAGTATGGTCGGTGACTATGGCTACACCTTC. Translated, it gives CASSMVGDYGYTF.